A selection of T cell receptor beta chains follows, all from one sample in a study of blood T cells in healthy people across ages. Using its own MiXCR run on the 5' RACE reads, TCRdb lists one record per CDR3 protein. The repertoire includes about 640,000 distinct CDR3 sequences, about 54% of them detected once, and approximately 40% sits in the top ten. Material for sequencing was blood. The receptors derive from a man between 60 and 70 years old in good health. The CDR3 runs from the conserved cysteine through the conserved F or W. A D gene is named only where the DNA matches it firmly. Only some rows state a clone size, as once, few, many or a class for expanded clones.

size: few
J: TRBJ2-5
V: TRBV4-2
D: TRBD2
CDR3: CASSQSGASGGQETQYF
DNA: TGTGCCAGCAGCCAGTCCGGTGCTAGCGGGGGTCAAGAGACCCAGTACTTC

size: .
J: TRBJ2-4
V: TRBV5-1
D: .
CDR3: CASSLPREGKNIQYF
DNA: TGCGCCAGCAGCTTGCCTAGGGAAGGCAAAAACATTCAGTACTTC

size: .
J: TRBJ2-7
V: TRBV27
D: .
CDR3: CGAARASSYEQYF
DNA: TGTGGCGCGGCCAGGGCCTCCTCCTACGAGCAGTACTTC

size: many
J: TRBJ1-4
V: TRBV3-1
D: .
CDR3: CASSQNLEKLFF
DNA: TGTGCCAGCAGCCAAAACCTTGAAAAACTGTTTTTT

size: once
J: TRBJ1-1
V: TRBV7-2
D: TRBD1
CDR3: CASSLVYSRGRRTEAFF
DNA: TGTGCCAGCAGCTTAGTCTACTCAAGGGGGCGCCGAACTGAAGCTTTCTTT

size: few
J: TRBJ1-2
V: TRBV4-2
D: TRBD1
CDR3: CASSQPRDRGSGYTF
DNA: TGTGCCAGCAGCCAGCCACGGGACAGGGGTAGTGGCTACACCTTC

size: .
J: TRBJ2-5
V: TRBV20-1
D: .
CDR3: CSARVGVLRPGTTYQETQYF
DNA: TGCAGTGCTAGAGTGGGGGTCCTGAGGCCGGGGACCACGTACCAAGAGACCCAGTACTTC

size: .
J: TRBJ2-6
V: TRBV5-1
D: .
CDR3: CASSSRDFGANVLTF
DNA: TGCGCCAGCAGCTCCCGGGACTTTGGGGCCAACGTCCTGACTTTC

size: .
J: TRBJ2-1
V: TRBV9
D: .
CDR3: CASSVETGYYNEQFF
DNA: TGTGCCAGCAGCGTAGAAACAGGGTACTACAATGAGCAGTTCTTC

size: once
J: TRBJ2-7
V: TRBV20-1
D: .
CDR3: CSAWDIFVQYF
DNA: TGCAGTGCTTGGGACATTTTCGTCCAGTACTTC

size: .
J: TRBJ2-5
V: TRBV7-6
D: TRBD1
CDR3: CASSPGTARSSGQYF
DNA: TGTGCCAGCAGCCCGGGGACAGCTCGGTCGTCCGGGCAGTACTTC

size: .
J: TRBJ1-5
V: TRBV10-3
D: TRBD1
CDR3: CAISDPDRGNQPQHF
DNA: TGTGCCATCAGTGACCCTGACAGGGGCAATCAGCCCCAGCATTTT

size: .
J: TRBJ2-6
V: TRBV5-1
D: TRBD1
CDR3: CASSLQGATGANVLTF
DNA: TGTGCCAGCTCACTCCAGGGGGCTACAGGGGCCAACGTCCTGACTTTC

size: many
J: TRBJ2-7
V: TRBV10-1
D: TRBD2
CDR3: CASSDPGERGSYEQYF
DNA: TGCGCCAGCAGTGACCCCGGAGAGCGGGGTTCCTACGAGCAGTACTTC

size: few
J: TRBJ2-1
V: TRBV6-5
D: .
CDR3: CASSTRGQGNEQFF
DNA: TGTGCCAGCAGTACTCGGGGGCAGGGCAATGAGCAGTTCTTC

size: .
J: TRBJ2-1
V: TRBV29-1
D: TRBD1
CDR3: CSVGDRAYNEQFF
DNA: TGCAGCGTTGGGGACAGGGCGTACAATGAGCAGTTCTTC

size: .
J: TRBJ1-4
V: TRBV7-2
D: .
CDR3: CASSLLRGNEKLFF
DNA: TGTGCCAGCAGCTTACTCAGGGGAAATGAAAAACTGTTTTTT

size: .
J: TRBJ1-6
V: TRBV20-1
D: .
CDR3: CSARQGPYNSPPHF
DNA: TGCAGTGCTAGACAGGGGCCCTATAATTCACCCCCCCACTTT

size: .
J: TRBJ2-5
V: TRBV5-1
D: .
CDR3: CASSSASRSGNEQYF
DNA: TGCGCCAGCAGCTCGGCTAGTCGGTCAGGGAATGAGCAGTACTTC

size: .
J: TRBJ2-7
V: TRBV6-1
D: .
CDR3: CASSLLSPHYEQYF
DNA: TGTGCCAGCAGCCTACTAAGTCCGCACTACGAGCAGTACTTC

size: few
J: TRBJ2-6
V: TRBV9
D: TRBD2
CDR3: CASSVDRTSGFSGANVLTF
DNA: TGTGCCAGCAGCGTAGATAGGACTAGCGGATTCTCTGGGGCCAACGTCCTGACTTTC

size: .
J: TRBJ2-3
V: TRBV20-1
D: .
CDR3: CSASSRDTQYF
DNA: TGCAGTGCTTCGTCGCGAGATACGCAGTATTTT

size: few
J: TRBJ2-1
V: TRBV5-1
D: TRBD1
CDR3: CASTMGDRGTNEQFF
DNA: TGCGCCAGCACCATGGGGGACAGAGGTACCAATGAGCAGTTCTTC

size: few
J: TRBJ2-5
V: TRBV6-4
D: .
CDR3: CASSDPSRGHETQYF
DNA: TGTGCCAGCAGTGACCCCAGCCGGGGGCATGAGACCCAGTACTTC

size: once
J: TRBJ2-2
V: TRBV2
D: .
CDR3: CAGRLDAGELFF
DNA: TGCGCCGGGAGATTGGACGCCGGGGAGCTGTTTTTT

size: few
J: TRBJ1-6
V: TRBV11-2
D: .
CDR3: CASTTAGGTGSPLHF
DNA: TGTGCCAGCACGACGGCAGGCGGGACCGGTTCACCCCTCCACTTT